This T cell receptor beta chain derives from a study of CD8 T cells in Susac syndrome. TEMRA cells were enriched by FACS, while CD8+ and CD4+ T cells were obtained through a negative isolation that was performed magnetically. This clonotype was counted only a few times. Trimming took 4 bases from V and 0 from J; bases not matched to a gene: 6. Germline CDR1 and CDR2: SEHNR and FQNEAQ (reference sequence). The CDR3 runs to 16 residues. The authors reverse transcribed roughly 0.5 to 1 ug RNA with random hexamers. TCRdb used MiXCR to reprocess the immunoSEQ multiplex PCR reads, holding one entry per CDR3 protein. The repertoire holds fewer than 350,000 distinct CDR3 sequences, with 89% as singletons.

The TCR originated in a human donor with multiple sclerosis. The V call is TRBV7-9, the J call TRBJ2-7; 10 bases are shared with TRBD2. Sequenced sample: CD8+ T cells from PBMCs. This CDR3 reads CASSSVTSGVSYEQYF. In DNA, the CDR3 is TGTGCCAGCAGCTCCGTTACTAGCGGGGTCTCCTACGAGCAGTACTTC.